The next 27 T cell receptor beta chains were all read from a single sample in a study of blood T cell repertoires in COVID-19 (TCRdb year 2020). Library generation was performed with the immunoSEQ multiplex PCR assay. TCRdb holds this immuneACCESS table with in-frame rearrangements only. Some clones are missing; in checked studies, unresolved V genes explain under half, and the rest has no known cause. For this sample the table gives fewer than 85,000 clones, of which 70% to 90% were detected only once. The ten most abundant clones make up 5.4% of the sample. Sequenced sample: peripheral blood. All receptors come from a man between 60 and 75 years old with acute or convalescent COVID-19.

The chain combines TRBV2 with TRBJ1-2; D remains unclear. Germline CDR1 and CDR2: SNHLY and FYNNEI. Deletions cut 4 bases from V and 4 bases from J, with 10 bases between. The CDR3 spans 13 residues. Written as DNA, the CDR3 is TGTGCCAGCAGTGTTCCGGAGGCCTATGGCTACACCTTC. It specifies CASSVPEAYGYTF.

The chain couples TRBV30 to TRBJ2-3; possibly TRBD2 for D (6 bases). Germline values: CDR1 GTSNPN, CDR2 SVGIG (reference sequence). The CDR3 consists of 13 residues. V lost 1 base and J 4 bases, leaving 9 bases between the germline ends. For the CDR3, the DNA is TGTGCCTGGAGTGGACTAGTAGCAGATACGCAGTATTTT. Encoded protein: CAWSGLVADTQYF. The whole variable domain, filled in from reference TRBV30 and TRBJ2-3, reads SQTIHQWPATLVQPVGSPLSLECTVEGTSNPNLYWYRQAAGRGLQLLFYSVGIGQISSEVPQNLSASRPQDRQFILSSKKLLLSDSGFYLCAWSGLVADTQYFGPGTRLTVL.

The genes are TRBV19 and TRBJ1-4; weak D call: TRBD1 (5 bases). CDR1 and CDR2 from the germline V gene are LNHDA and SQIVND (reference sequence). Between the trimmed V and J ends, which lost 5 bases and 7 bases, there was a span of 20 bases. This CDR3 is built from 16 residues. CDR3 loop: CASSPREGRMGEKLFF. CDR3 coding DNA: TGTGCCAGTAGTCCCAGAGAGGGGAGGATGGGTGAAAAACTGTTTTTT.

This chain joins TRBV30 and TRBJ1-1; 7 bases are shared with TRBD1. The CDR3 is 15 residues long. Germline V gene data show CDR1 as GTSNPN and CDR2 as SVGIG (reference sequence). V trimming: 2 bases; J trimming: 6 bases; junction bases outside the gene matches: 12. CDR3: CAWSPLGRGSSEAFF. The CDR3 DNA is TGTGCCTGGAGTCCCTTGGGCAGGGGGTCGTCTGAAGCTTTCTTT.

This chain joins TRBV19 and TRBJ1-6; 7 bases match TRBD1. The CDR3 loop spans 17 amino acids. The germline V gene has CDR1 LNHDA and CDR2 SQIVND (reference sequence). V lost 1 base, J lost 6 bases, and 9 bases stayed unmatched. The CDR3 spells CASSIAGQAASNSPLHF. In DNA form, the CDR3 reads TGTGCCAGTAGTATAGCCGGACAGGCCGCGTCTAATTCACCCCTCCACTTT.

The gene calls are TRBV6-5 and TRBJ2-1; D might be TRBD2 (6 bases). Trimming stripped 0 bases from V and 6 bases from J, with 12 bases between. This CDR3 spans 15 amino acids. Germline loops: CDR1 MNHEY, CDR2 SVGAGI. In nucleotides, the CDR3 is TGTGCCAGCAGTTACTCGGGGGGAAGAAGCAATGAGCAGTTCTTC. This codes for CASSYSGGRSNEQFF.

The V and J genes are TRBV5-1 and TRBJ2-5; D might be TRBD2 (5 bases). V was shortened by 1 base and J by 5 bases, with 6 bases between the two germline ends. Germline CDR1 reads SGHRS; CDR2 reads YFSETQ. CDR3 length equals 12 residues. This CDR3 is CASSLTRETQYF. CDR3 nucleotides: TGCGCCAGCAGCTTGACTAGGGAGACCCAGTACTTC. Complete variable domain (other parts from reference TRBV5-1 and TRBJ2-5): KAGVTQTPRYLIKTRGQQVTLSCSPISGHRSVSWYQQTPGQGLQFLFEYFSETQRNKGNFPGRFSGRQFSNSRSEMNVSTLELGDSALYLCASSLTRETQYFGPGTRLLVL.

The V call is TRBV4-1, the J call TRBJ1-4; unclear D gene. V was pared by 2 bases and J by 3 bases, with 10 bases between. Looked up from germline, CDR1 is MGHRA and CDR2 is YSYEKL. The CDR3 extends over 15 amino acids. The CDR3 nucleotides are TGCGCCAGCAGCCAAACCGGGGTAGCTAATGAAAAACTGTTTTTT. Protein sequence: CASSQTGVANEKLFF.

This clone has only one observation. The rearrangement joins TRBV5-1 to TRBJ2-7; tentative D call: TRBD2 (5 bases). The CDR3 is 16 residues long. CDR1 and CDR2 (germline): SGHRS, YFSETQ. V was pared by 4 bases and J by 0 bases, with 17 bases between. The CDR3 is CASSPTASSGSYEQYF. The DNA for the CDR3 is TGCGCCAGCAGCCCGACCGCGAGCAGCGGCTCCTACGAGCAGTACTTC.

The rearrangement links TRBV5-8 to TRBJ2-1; TRBD2 matches at 8 bases. The CDR3 extends over 14 amino acids. Germline V gives CDR1 SGHTS, CDR2 YDEGEE. V was clipped by 5 bases and J by 2 bases; unmatched bases: 3. This CDR3 is CASRIGGAYNEQFF. The CDR3 nucleotides are TGTGCCAGCAGGATCGGGGGGGCCTACAATGAGCAGTTCTTC. The full variable domain, its missing parts supplied by reference TRBV5-8 and TRBJ2-1, is EAGVTQSPTHLIKTRGQQATLRCSPISGHTSVYWYQQALGLGLQFLLWYDEGEERNRGNFPPRFSGRQFPNYSSELNVNALELEDSALYLCASRIGGAYNEQFFGPGTRLTVL.

This chain uses TRBV5-4 with TRBJ1-4; possibly TRBD1 for D (6 bases). Per the germline V gene, CDR1 is SGHNT and CDR2 is YYREEE (reference sequence). Trimming cost V 4 bases and J 1 base, with 17 bases left between them. The CDR3 contains 17 residues. The CDR3 region is CASSPGTLLGTNEKLFF. The CDR3 DNA sequence: TGTGCCAGCAGCCCTGGGACACTTTTGGGAACTAATGAAAAACTGTTTTTT.

The V gene is TRBV27, the J gene TRBJ1-5; TRBD1 agrees at 7 bases. Per germline, CDR1 MNHEY and CDR2 SMNVEV (reference sequence). V shed 2 bases and J 9 bases; nucleotides not matched to a gene: 7. The CDR3 totals 14 residues. The chain's CDR3 is CASSLGQAQRPQHF. In nucleotides, the CDR3 is TGTGCCAGCAGTTTAGGACAGGCGCAACGGCCCCAGCATTTT.

The rearrangement links TRBV9 to TRBJ2-7; 8 bases fit TRBD2. V shed 3 bases and J 4 bases; nucleotides not matched to a gene: 12. The CDR3 covers 16 residues. Germline V gene data show CDR1 as SGDLS and CDR2 as YYNGEE. This CDR3 is CASSAGKGLAVYEQYF. In nucleotides, the CDR3 is TGTGCCAGCAGCGCTGGAAAAGGACTAGCAGTTTACGAGCAGTACTTC.

The chain joins TRBV19 to TRBJ1-5; D possibly corresponds to TRBD1 (6 bases). V lost 11 bases, J lost 4 bases, and 18 bases lay in between. The CDR3 length is 14 residues. CDR1 is LNHDA, CDR2 SQIVND, per germline (reference sequence). The CDR3 DNA sequence: TGTGCCCCGGCAGGGGTTTGGGGGAATCAGCCCCAGCATTTT. Protein: CAPAGVWGNQPQHF. The full variable domain, its missing parts supplied by reference TRBV19 and TRBJ1-5, is DGGITQSPKYLFRKEGQNVTLSCEQNLNHDAMYWYRQDPGQGLRLIYYSQIVNDFQKGDIAEGYSVSREKKESFPLTVTSAQKNPTAFYLCAPAGVWGNQPQHFGDGTRLSIL.

The chain carries TRBV28 and TRBJ1-6, with D tentatively TRBD1 (5 bases). Trimming removed 6 bases at V and 7 bases at J, with 13 bases between. Germline CDR1 MDHEN, CDR2 SYDVKM. The CDR3 covers 14 residues. The CDR3 spells CASRGWGQNSPLHF. CDR3 nucleotides: TGTGCCAGCAGGGGGTGGGGCCAAAATTCACCCCTCCACTTT.

This clone is a singleton in its sample. This chain uses TRBV7-8 with TRBJ1-4, with 8 positions matching TRBD1. V gave up 6 bases and J gave up 7 bases; unmatched junction bases: 4. CDR1 and CDR2 from the germline V gene are SGHVS and FQNEAQ. This CDR3 is built from 13 residues. The CDR3, as DNA: TGTGCCAGCAGTCCCGGACAGGGTGAAAAACTGTTTTTT. Protein sequence: CASSPGQGEKLFF.

CDR3 sequence: CAANSGFYGYTF. CDR3 DNA: TGTGCGGCGAACTCCGGGTTCTATGGCTACACCTTC. This chain links TRBV30 with TRBJ1-2, with D hard to call. In germline, CDR1 is GTSNPN, CDR2 SVGIG (reference sequence). This CDR3 region has 12 residues. Full variable domain (missing parts from reference TRBV30 and TRBJ1-2): SQTIHQWPATLVQPVGSPLSLECTVEGTSNPNLYWYRQAAGRGLQLLFYSVGIGQISSEVPQNLSASRPQDRQFILSSKKLLLSDSGFYLCAANSGFYGYTFGSGTRLTVV.

The J gene is TRBJ1-5, the V gene TRBV5-6; D is undetermined. Germline V gene lookup returns CDR1 SGHDT and CDR2 YYEEEE. The CDR3 spans 14 residues. Trimming pared 0 bases from V and 4 bases from J, leaving 8 bases between. The CDR3 loop reads CASSLGQSNQPQHF. CDR3 in DNA: TGTGCCAGCAGCTTGGGGCAGTCGAATCAGCCCCAGCATTTT. The full variable domain, in which reference TRBV5-6 and TRBJ1-5 provide the parts outside the CDR3, is DAGVTQSPTHLIKTRGQQVTLRCSPKSGHDTVSWYQQALGQGPQFIFQYYEEEERQRGNFPDRFSGHQFPNYSSELNVNALLLGDSALYLCASSLGQSNQPQHFGDGTRLSIL.

The chain has TRBV3-1 (or the pseudogene TRBV3-2) and TRBJ1-2, with a tentative D call TRBD1 (5 bases). Looked up from germline, CDR1 is LGHDT and CDR2 is YNNKEL (reference sequence). V dropped 0 bases and J dropped 5 bases, with 13 bases sitting between them. There are 15 residues in the CDR3. CDR3 DNA: TGTGCCAGCAGCCAAGATACAGGCAGGGTGTATGGCTACACCTTC. This encodes CASSQDTGRVYGYTF.

This clone occurred a few times. The chain joins TRBV7-2 to TRBJ1-2, with D perhaps TRBD1 (5 bases). This CDR3 is built from 13 residues. Trimming shortened V by 5 bases and J by 8 bases, and 15 bases separated the two germline ends. Per the germline V gene, CDR1 is SGHTA and CDR2 is FQGNSA. The CDR3 region is CASSRAAGQGYTF. The DNA of the CDR3 is TGTGCCAGCAGCCGGGCGGCAGGGCAAGGCTACACCTTC.

The rearrangement links TRBV9 to TRBJ2-1, with a weak D call TRBD2 (6 bases). Germline V CDR1 and CDR2: SGDLS, YYNGEE. The CDR3 consists of 15 residues. Trimming cost V 7 bases and J 0 bases, with 14 bases left between them. In DNA form, the CDR3 reads TGTGCCAGCGCCATAGCGGTGAGCTCCTACAATGAGCAGTTCTTC. Amino acid sequence: CASAIAVSSYNEQFF.

The chain links TRBV6-1 to TRBJ1-1; D gene ambiguous. CDR1 and CDR2 (germline): MNHNS, SASEGT. Deletions cut 1 base from V and 3 bases from J, with 9 bases between. CDR3 length equals 14 residues. The CDR3 protein is CASSEGLLDTEAFF. CDR3 sequence (DNA): TGTGCCAGCAGTGAAGGGCTCCTGGACACTGAAGCTTTCTTT.

The chain is built from TRBV29-1 and TRBJ1-2, with 7 positions matching TRBD1. With V trimmed by 4 bases and J by 2 bases, 4 bases remained unmatched. The CDR3 loop spans 13 amino acids. CDR1 is SQVTM and CDR2 is ANQGSEA in the germline V gene. The CDR3 DNA is TGCAGCGTTGCGACAGGGTCCAACTATGGCTACACCTTC. It translates to CSVATGSNYGYTF.

The chain couples TRBV6-5 to TRBJ1-2; D uncertain. Looked up from germline, CDR1 is MNHEY and CDR2 is SVGAGI. The CDR3 has 13 residues. With 7 bases removed from V and 2 bases from J, the gap between germline ends came to 11 bases. The CDR3 is CASILTQNYGYTF. CDR3 sequence (DNA): TGTGCCAGCATTTTGACACAGAACTATGGCTACACCTTC.

This clone is a singleton in its sample. The rearrangement joins TRBV5-4 to TRBJ2-5; 11 bases match TRBD2. Losses at the gene ends were 3 bases for V and 4 bases for J; bases not matched to a gene: 14. In germline, CDR1 is SGHNT, CDR2 YYREEE (reference sequence). The CDR3 is 18 residues long. The CDR3 spells CASSSLAGGQFRAETQYF. CDR3 in DNA: TGTGCCAGCAGCTCCCTAGCGGGGGGACAGTTTCGTGCAGAGACCCAGTACTTC.

This clone has more than one count but fewer than ten. The rearrangement joins TRBV16 to TRBJ1-1; tentative D call: TRBD1 (5 bases). The CDR3 spans 16 residues. The ends were cut back, 1 base at V and 4 bases at J, with 16 bases in the middle. CDR1 and CDR2 from the germline V gene are KGHSY and FQNENV. CDR3 in DNA: TGTGCCAGCAGCCAATTTAAACCCAGGGTTGGCACTGAAGCTTTCTTT. It codes for CASSQFKPRVGTEAFF.

This rearrangement joins TRBV12-3 or TRBV12-4 to TRBJ1-5; TRBD1 matches at 8 bases. The CDR3 contains 13 residues. Trimming at V came to 5 bases and at J to 8 bases, leaving 5 bases not matched to a gene. CDR3 bases: TGTGCCAGCAGTGACAGGGGCGAGGAGCCCCAGCATTTT. This encodes CASSDRGEEPQHF.